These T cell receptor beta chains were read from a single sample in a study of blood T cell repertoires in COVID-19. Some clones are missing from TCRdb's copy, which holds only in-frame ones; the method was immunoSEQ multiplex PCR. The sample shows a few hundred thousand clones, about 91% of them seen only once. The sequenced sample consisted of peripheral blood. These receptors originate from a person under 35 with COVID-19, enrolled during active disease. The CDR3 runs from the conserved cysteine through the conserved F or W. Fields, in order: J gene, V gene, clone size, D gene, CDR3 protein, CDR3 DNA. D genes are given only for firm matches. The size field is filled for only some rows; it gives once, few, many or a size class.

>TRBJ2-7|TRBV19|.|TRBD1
CASSIETGVYEQYF
TGTGCCAGTAGTATAGAAACAGGGGTCTACGAGCAGTACTTC
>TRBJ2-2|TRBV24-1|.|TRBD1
CATGPRDRATGELFF
TGTGCCACCGGCCCCCGAGACAGGGCTACCGGGGAGCTGTTTTTT
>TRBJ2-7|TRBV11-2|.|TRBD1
CASSVGQGHEQYF
TGTGCCAGCAGCGTTGGACAGGGCCACGAGCAGTACTTC
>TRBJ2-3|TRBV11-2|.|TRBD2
CASSLDLREGLPDTQYF
TGTGCCAGCAGCTTAGATCTGCGGGAGGGCCTCCCAGATACGCAGTATTTT
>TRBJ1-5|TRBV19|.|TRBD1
CASNPGQTWGNQPQHF
TGTGCCAGTAACCCGGGACAGACATGGGGCAATCAGCCCCAGCATTTT
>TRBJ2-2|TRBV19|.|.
CASNPLAEDTGELFF
TGTGCCAGTAATCCCTTAGCAGAGGACACCGGGGAGCTGTTTTTT
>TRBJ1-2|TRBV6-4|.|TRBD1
CASSVRIFKGGVDYGYTF
TGTGCCAGCAGTGTTCGGATTTTTAAAGGGGGCGTCGACTATGGCTACACCTTC
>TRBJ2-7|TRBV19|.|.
CASRAGISYEQYF
TGTGCCAGTAGAGCAGGGATATCCTACGAGCAGTACTTC
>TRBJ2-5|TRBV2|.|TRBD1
CASSSSDGTGEETQYF
TGTGCCAGCAGTAGCTCGGACGGGACAGGGGAAGAGACCCAGTACTTC
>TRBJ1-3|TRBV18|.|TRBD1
CASSPQGQYGNTIYF
TGTGCCAGCTCACCACAGGGACAGTACGGAAACACCATATATTTT
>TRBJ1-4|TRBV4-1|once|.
CASSQGSNEKLFF
TGCGCCAGCAGCCAAGGGAGTAATGAAAAACTGTTTTTT
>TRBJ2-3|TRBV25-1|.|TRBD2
CASSGGGVGGRSDTQYF
TGTGCCAGCAGTGGCGGGGGGGTTGGCGGGAGATCAGATACGCAGTATTTT
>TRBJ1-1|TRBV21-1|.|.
CASSKGQNTEAFF
TGTGCCAGCAGCAAGGGACAGAACACTGAAGCTTTCTTT
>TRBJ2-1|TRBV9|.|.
CASSTEGSLRDEQFF
TGTGCCAGCAGCACTGAGGGCTCCCTTAGAGATGAGCAGTTCTTC
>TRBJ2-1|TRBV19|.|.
CASSIDPPSRVAKNEQFF
TGTGCCAGTAGTATAGATCCCCCCTCCCGGGTAGCGAAGAATGAGCAGTTCTTC
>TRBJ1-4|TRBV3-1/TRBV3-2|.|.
CASGPGQGEKLFF
TGTGCCAGCGGTCCGGGCCAGGGTGAAAAACTGTTTTTT
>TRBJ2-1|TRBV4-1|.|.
CASSQVPRGYNEQFF
TGCGCCAGCAGCCAAGTCCCCAGGGGCTACAATGAGCAGTTCTTC
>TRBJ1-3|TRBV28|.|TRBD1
CASRSRQGGGGNTIYF
TGTGCCAGCAGATCCCGTCAGGGGGGAGGAGGAAACACCATATATTTT
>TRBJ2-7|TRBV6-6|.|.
CASSIASVYEQYF
TGTGCCAGCAGCATAGCGAGTGTCTACGAGCAGTACTTC
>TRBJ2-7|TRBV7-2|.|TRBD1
CASRPPGTGSYEQYF
TGTGCCAGCAGACCCCCCGGGACAGGGAGCTACGAGCAGTACTTC
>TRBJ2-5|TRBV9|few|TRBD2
CASNNGAGAQETQYF
TGTGCCAGCAACAATGGGGCGGGAGCCCAAGAGACCCAGTACTTC
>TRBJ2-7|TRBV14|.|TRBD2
CASSPPTGGRRYEQYF
TGTGCCAGCAGCCCGCCCACTGGCGGGAGGAGGTACGAGCAGTACTTC
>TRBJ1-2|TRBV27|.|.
CASSLSRDTGYTF
TGTGCCAGCAGTTTATCGCGGGATACGGGCTACACCTTC
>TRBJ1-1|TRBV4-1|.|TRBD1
CASSQPQGAGGSEAFF
TGCGCCAGCAGCCAACCTCAGGGGGCAGGAGGGTCTGAAGCTTTCTTT
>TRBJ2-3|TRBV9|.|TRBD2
CASSVAGLAGGDTQYF
TGTGCCAGCAGCGTAGCAGGTCTAGCGGGAGGAGATACGCAGTATTTT
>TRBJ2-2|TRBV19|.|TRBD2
CASSFGTSVAGELFF
TGTGCCAGTAGTTTCGGGACTAGCGTGGCCGGGGAGCTGTTTTTT
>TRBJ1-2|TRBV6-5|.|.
CASRMNLVGNYGYTF
TGTGCCAGCAGGATGAACCTGGTGGGCAACTATGGCTACACCTTC
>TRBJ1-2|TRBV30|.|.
CAYDFYGYTF
TGTGCCTACGACTTCTATGGCTACACCTTC